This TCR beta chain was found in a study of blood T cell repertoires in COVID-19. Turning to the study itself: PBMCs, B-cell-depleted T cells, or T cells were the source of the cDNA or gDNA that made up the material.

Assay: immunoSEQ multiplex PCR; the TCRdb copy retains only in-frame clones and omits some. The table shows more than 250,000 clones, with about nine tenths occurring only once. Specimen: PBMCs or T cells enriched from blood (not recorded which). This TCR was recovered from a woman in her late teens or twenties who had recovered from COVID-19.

The CDR3 protein is CASSKRQGKGGETQYF. CDR3 nucleotides: TGTGCCAGTAGTAAACGACAGGGAAAGGGTGGGGAGACCCAGTACTTC. The chain recombines TRBV19 with TRBJ2-5; 7 positions agree with TRBD1. Unmatched junction bases numbered 13, after V lost 4 bases and J lost 5 bases. Germline V gives CDR1 LNHDA, CDR2 SQIVND (reference sequence). The CDR3 spans 16 residues. Full variable domain (missing parts from reference TRBV19 and TRBJ2-5): DGGITQSPKYLFRKEGQNVTLSCEQNLNHDAMYWYRQDPGQGLRLIYYSQIVNDFQKGDIAEGYSVSREKKESFPLTVTSAQKNPTAFYLCASSKRQGKGGETQYFGPGTRLLVL.